The next 21 T cell receptor beta chains were all read from a single sample in a study of T cell responses to AZD1222 COVID-19 vaccine. Profiling relied on immunoSEQ multiplex PCR, and the TCRdb table lists in-frame clones only, not all of them. The sample holds 120,000 or so clones, 75% to 90% seen once. This specimen was peripheral blood, taken on day 0 of AZD1222 vaccination. All receptors come from an adult in good health.

This chain joins TRBV6-5 and TRBJ2-2; D is possibly TRBD2 (6 bases). This CDR3 is 14 amino acids long. Germline-derived CDR1 and CDR2 are MNHEY and SVGAGI. Trimming removed 4 bases at V and 6 bases at J, with 12 bases between. The CDR3 nucleotides read TGTGCCAGCAGTTTTCGAGGGGAGGCCGGGGAGCTGTTTTTT. Protein: CASSFRGEAGELFF.

This clone has only a few counts. The chain joins TRBV27 to TRBJ2-7; TRBD1 might be the D (5 bases). Germline V CDR1 and CDR2: MNHEY, SMNVEV (reference sequence). V gave up 5 bases and J gave up 0 bases, with 11 bases separating them. The CDR3 is 14 residues long. In DNA, the CDR3 is TGTGCCAGCAGTACAGGCTTGTCCTCCTACGAGCAGTACTTC. The encoded protein is CASSTGLSSYEQYF.

The chain combines TRBV4-1 with TRBJ2-7; unclear D gene. This CDR3 spans 14 amino acids. Looked up from germline, CDR1 is MGHRA and CDR2 is YSYEKL. V was shortened by 1 base and J by 0 bases, with 7 bases between the two germline ends. The CDR3 bases are TGCGCCAGCAGCCAAGTTTTGGTCTCCTACGAGCAGTACTTC. As protein: CASSQVLVSYEQYF.

V is TRBV11-2 and J is TRBJ2-4, with D possibly being TRBD1 (5 bases). The CDR3 has 14 amino acids. V lost 4 bases and J 0 bases, leaving 7 bases between the germline ends. CDR1 and CDR2 from the germline V gene are SGHAT and FQNNGV. CDR3 loop: CASSSGLAKNIQYF. The CDR3 DNA reads as TGTGCCAGCAGCTCAGGGTTAGCCAAAAACATTCAGTACTTC.

The chain links TRBV20-1 to TRBJ1-2; 7 bases are shared with TRBD1. This CDR3 has 14 residues. Trimming removed 3 bases from V and 5 bases from J; junction bases left unmatched: 9. CDR1 DFQATT and CDR2 SNEGSKA come from the germline V gene (reference sequence). The CDR3: CSASGRQGGYGYTF. The CDR3 DNA reads TGCAGTGCTAGTGGTCGACAGGGTGGGTATGGCTACACCTTC.

This clone has a single count. The V call is TRBV29-1, the J call TRBJ2-3; maybe TRBD1 (5 bases). Trimming stripped 2 bases from V and 1 base from J, with 10 bases between. The CDR3 has 14 amino acids. Germline CDR1 SQVTM, CDR2 ANQGSEA. The CDR3 sequence: CSVEQGRGTDTQYF. CDR3 DNA: TGCAGCGTTGAACAGGGAAGGGGCACAGATACGCAGTATTTT.

This clone is a singleton in its sample. V is TRBV28 and J is TRBJ1-6; a possible D gene is TRBD1 (5 bases). The CDR3 has 13 residues. The V end lost 4 bases, the J end lost 10 bases, and 11 bases lay between the germline ends. The V gene's germline CDR1 is MDHEN and CDR2 SYDVKM. CDR3 sequence (DNA): TGTGCCAGCAGTTGGGGGGGGGAATCACCCCTCCACTTT. Translating it yields CASSWGGESPLHF.

DNA for the CDR3: TGTGCCATCAGACGTCAGGAGGCCCTCTATGGCTACACCTTC. Protein product: CAIRRQEALYGYTF. The genes are TRBV10-3 and TRBJ1-2; D unclear. Germline V lookup: CDR1 ENHRY, CDR2 SYGVKD. The germline V and J ends were trimmed by 6 bases and 4 bases, with 15 bases remaining between them. The CDR3 runs to 14 residues.

The table lists this clone with a count of one. The rearrangement uses TRBV25-1 and TRBJ1-1; D perhaps matches TRBD1 (5 bases). CDR1 is MGHDK, CDR2 SYGVNS, per germline. This CDR3 spans 12 amino acids. V was clipped by 3 bases and J by 11 bases, with 13 bases between them. The CDR3 spells CASSEGPSRAFF. The CDR3 bases are TGTGCCAGCAGTGAGGGGCCTTCACGGGCTTTCTTT. Full variable domain (remainder filled in from reference TRBV25-1 and TRBJ1-1): EADIYQTPRYLVIGTGKKITLECSQTMGHDKMYWYQQDPGMELHLIHYSYGVNSTEKGDLSSESTVSRIRTEHFPLTLESARPSHTSQYLCASSEGPSRAFFGQGTRLTVV.

This clone was seen only once. The V call is TRBV6-5, the J call TRBJ2-5; 7 nucleotides line up with TRBD1. J lost 4 bases, V lost 2 bases, and 7 bases had no gene match. Germline V gene lookup returns CDR1 MNHEY and CDR2 SVGAGI. CDR3 size: 15 residues. The CDR3 region has the DNA TGTGCCAGCAGTTACACCCAAGGACAGGCAGAGACCCAGTACTTC. This gives the protein CASSYTQGQAETQYF.

The chain employs TRBV19 and TRBJ2-3; 11 bases fit TRBD2. The trim removed 5 bases at V and 4 bases at J, leaving 5 bases unmatched. The length of the CDR3 is 15 residues. In germline, CDR1 is LNHDA, CDR2 SQIVND (reference sequence). The DNA of the CDR3 is TGTGCCAGTAGTCGACTAGCGGGATCAGCAGATACGCAGTATTTT. Translation: CASSRLAGSADTQYF. Combining the CDR3 with reference TRBV19 and TRBJ2-3 gives the whole variable domain DGGITQSPKYLFRKEGQNVTLSCEQNLNHDAMYWYRQDPGQGLRLIYYSQIVNDFQKGDIAEGYSVSREKKESFPLTVTSAQKNPTAFYLCASSRLAGSADTQYFGPGTRLTVL.

The chain joins TRBV29-1 to TRBJ2-7; 7 bases map to TRBD1. CDR1 SQVTM and CDR2 ANQGSEA come from the germline V gene. Germline trimming cut 6 bases from V and 2 bases from J; bases unmatched to any gene: 7. The CDR3 length is 13 residues. In DNA, the CDR3 is TGCAGCGTGGCCTGGGACAGCCCCTACGAGCAGTACTTC. This codes for CSVAWDSPYEQYF.

The J gene is TRBJ1-4, the V gene TRBV4-3; D is uncertain. Trimming took 3 bases from V and 7 from J, leaving 15 bases between them. CDR1 and CDR2 (germline): LGHNA, YSLEER. This CDR3 region has 15 residues. CDR3 loop: CASSQATYPGEKLFF. The CDR3 DNA reads TGCGCCAGCAGCCAGGCCACTTATCCCGGTGAAAAACTGTTTTTT.

The CDR3 region has the DNA TGTGCCTGGAGGTCCCCGTCCGGAGCCTCGCCCGGGGCCAACGTCCTGACTTTC. This sequence encodes CAWRSPSGASPGANVLTF. The chain recombines TRBV30 with TRBJ2-6, with D unclear. The V and J ends lost 3 bases and 4 bases respectively, with 22 bases between them. CDR1 is GTSNPN and CDR2 is SVGIG in the germline V gene (reference sequence). The CDR3 is 18 residues long.

This rearrangement joins TRBV7-9 to TRBJ2-3, with D perhaps matching TRBD2 (7 bases). Germline V gene data show CDR1 as SEHNR and CDR2 as FQNEAQ (reference sequence). This CDR3 is 16 amino acids long. V was shortened by 5 bases and J by 0 bases, with 15 bases between the two germline ends. Written as DNA, the CDR3 is TGTGCCAGCAGCCAGGCGGGGGCCGCTAGCACAGATACGCAGTATTTT. Encoded protein: CASSQAGAASTDTQYF.

J is TRBJ1-6 and V is TRBV3-1 (or the pseudogene TRBV3-2), with D unclear. The CDR3 covers 16 residues. Trimming removed 1 base at V and 3 bases at J, with 10 bases between. Germline CDR1 LGHDT, CDR2 YNNKEL (reference sequence). This CDR3 is CASSQGSPFYNSPLHF. CDR3 in DNA: TGTGCCAGCAGCCAAGGGAGCCCATTCTATAATTCACCCCTCCACTTT.

Written as DNA, the CDR3 is TGTGCCAGCAGCGTACTAGCGGTGGGCGAGCAGTACTTC. Translating it yields CASSVLAVGEQYF. The J gene is TRBJ2-7, the V gene TRBV5-8; TRBD2 agrees at 8 bases. V dropped 4 bases and J dropped 6; count of bases not matched to a gene: 6. CDR1 SGHTS and CDR2 YDEGEE come from the germline V gene. CDR3 size: 13 residues.

The DNA of the CDR3 is TGTGCCAGCAGCGTAGCGGGACTATACAATGAGCAGTTCTTC. Translation: CASSVAGLYNEQFF. V is TRBV5-4 and J is TRBJ2-1, with 8 positions matching TRBD2. CDR1 and CDR2 from the germline V gene are SGHNT and YYREEE (reference sequence). This CDR3 comprises 14 residues. Trimming cost V 4 bases and J 4 bases; bases outside gene matches: 4.

This chain connects TRBV3-1 (or the pseudogene TRBV3-2) to TRBJ2-2, with D tentatively TRBD2 (6 bases). The V and J ends lost 3 bases and 6 bases respectively, with 11 bases between them. The CDR3 has 14 amino acids. The germline CDR1 and CDR2 sequences are LGHDT and YNNKEL (reference sequence). Written as DNA, the CDR3 is TGTGCCAGCAGCCAGATGCGGGGATCCGGGGAGCTGTTTTTT. Its protein product is CASSQMRGSGELFF.

The chain links TRBV7-2 to TRBJ1-1; D possibly corresponds to TRBD1 (5 bases). Per germline, CDR1 SGHTA and CDR2 FQGNSA. This CDR3 comprises 13 residues. V gave up 3 bases and J gave up 6 bases, with 11 bases separating them. In nucleotides, the CDR3 is TGTGCCAGCAGCTTCAGGGCTAGATCTGAAGCTTTCTTT. It translates to CASSFRARSEAFF.

This chain links TRBV24-1 with TRBJ2-3; weak D call: TRBD2 (5 bases). CDR1 is KGHDR, CDR2 SFDVKD, per germline. Trimming pared 0 bases from V and 2 bases from J, leaving 14 bases between. This CDR3 spans 17 amino acids. CDR3 bases: TGTGCCACCAGTGATTTGGACGGGGTGGGTTTCACAGATACGCAGTATTTT. Its translation is CATSDLDGVGFTDTQYF.